This TCR beta chain was sequenced during a study of shared clonotypes between healthy human individuals. The CDR3 is 16 residues long. Germline loops: CDR1 SGHNT, CDR2 YYREEE (reference sequence). The J segment lost 5 bases and the V segment lost 4 bases, leaving 10 bases of the junction unmatched. Clones were read by immunoSEQ multiplex PCR, and TCRdb kept only the in-frame ones, dropping some. The data hold roughly 2.1 million clones, with about 92% observed a single time. Naive CD8 cells were CD45RO-negative, positively selected for CCR7, excluding terminally differentiated effector memory CD45RA+ cells.

This TCR came from a young man in good health. Some clones in this sample may be carry-over from other donors' samples. The specimen was naive CD8+ T cells from PBMCs. The V call is TRBV5-4, the J call TRBJ2-2; 8 bases line up with TRBD1. The CDR3 loop reads CASSENPTGGTGELFF. The CDR3 DNA reads TGTGCCAGCAGCGAAAACCCAACAGGGGGGACCGGGGAGCTGTTTTTT.